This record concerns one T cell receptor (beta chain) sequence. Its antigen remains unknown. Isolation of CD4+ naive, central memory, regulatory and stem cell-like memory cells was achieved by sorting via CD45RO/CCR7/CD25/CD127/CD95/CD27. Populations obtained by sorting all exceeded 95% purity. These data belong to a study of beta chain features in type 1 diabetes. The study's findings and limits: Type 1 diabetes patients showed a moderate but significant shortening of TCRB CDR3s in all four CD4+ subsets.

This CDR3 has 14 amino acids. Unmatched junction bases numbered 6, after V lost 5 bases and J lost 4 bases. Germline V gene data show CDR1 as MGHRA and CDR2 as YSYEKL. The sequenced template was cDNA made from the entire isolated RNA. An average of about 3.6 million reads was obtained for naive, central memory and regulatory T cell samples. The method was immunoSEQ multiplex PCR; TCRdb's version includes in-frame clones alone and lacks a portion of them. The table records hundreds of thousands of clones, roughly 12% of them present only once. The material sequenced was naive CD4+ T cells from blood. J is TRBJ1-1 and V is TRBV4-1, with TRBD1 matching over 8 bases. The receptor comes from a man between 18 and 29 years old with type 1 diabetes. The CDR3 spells CASSFDRGRTEAFF. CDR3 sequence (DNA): TGCGCCAGCAGCTTTGACAGGGGTCGCACTGAAGCTTTCTTT.